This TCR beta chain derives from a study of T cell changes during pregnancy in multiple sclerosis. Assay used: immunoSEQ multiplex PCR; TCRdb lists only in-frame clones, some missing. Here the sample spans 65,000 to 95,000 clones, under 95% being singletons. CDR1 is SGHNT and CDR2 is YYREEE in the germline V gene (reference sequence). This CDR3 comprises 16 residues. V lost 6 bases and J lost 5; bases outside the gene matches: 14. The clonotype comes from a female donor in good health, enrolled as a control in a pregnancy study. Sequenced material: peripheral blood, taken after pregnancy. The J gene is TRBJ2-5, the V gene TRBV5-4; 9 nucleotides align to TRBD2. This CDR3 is CASTKGASGVWETQYF. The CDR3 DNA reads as TGTGCCAGCACTAAAGGGGCTAGCGGGGTGTGGGAGACCCAGTACTTC. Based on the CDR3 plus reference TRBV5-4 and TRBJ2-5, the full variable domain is ETGVTQSPTHLIKTRGQQVTLRCSSQSGHNTVSWYQQALGQGPQFIFQYYREEENGRGNFPPRFSGLQFPNYSSELNVNALELDDSALYLCASTKGASGVWETQYFGPGTRLLVL.